Each of the 32 T cell receptor beta chains below was sequenced from the same sample in a study of spatial heterogeneity in lung cancer. Time point meaning: sample taken at primary tumor resection. TCRdb re-analysed the 5' RACE reads in MiXCR, keeping a single row per CDR3 protein. The sample carries some 16,000 distinct CDR3 sequences, roughly 7% recorded once. Their target antigens are unknown. Study findings and constraints: Intratumoral expanded alpha and beta TCR counts were found to track tumor mutation counts.

The source was lung tumor tissue, collected at surgery. The source is a female donor with early-stage non-small cell lung cancer.

This clonotype was counted many times. The size of this beta chain means little, since it is a stray read in a library made for alpha chains. The chain combines TRBV7-8 with TRBJ2-2; perhaps TRBD1 as D (5 bases). The length of the CDR3 is 16 residues. Germline loops: CDR1 SGHVS, CDR2 FQNEAQ. V dropped 2 bases and J dropped 0 bases, with 10 bases sitting between them. Here the CDR3 reads CASSLFAGSNTGELFF. Written as DNA, the CDR3 is TGTGCCAGCAGCTTATTTGCAGGGTCGAACACCGGGGAGCTGTTTTTT.

Only a few counts were recorded for this clonotype. The size of this beta chain means little, since it is a stray read in a library made for alpha chains. The chain is built from TRBV12-3 or TRBV12-4 and TRBJ1-2; TRBD1 is a possible D gene (5 bases). CDR3 length: 14 amino acids. V lost 8 bases to trimming and J lost 4 bases, with 17 bases between them. The CDR3 DNA reads as TGTGCCAGCGTGGGGGGGGTGGCAGTCTATGGCTACACCTTC. Amino acid sequence: CASVGGVAVYGYTF.

This clonotype was observed many times. In a library made to pick up alpha chains, this beta chain is a stray read with a size that means little. The chain is built from TRBV10-3 and TRBJ1-3; D is possibly TRBD1 (6 bases). With 5 bases removed from V and 4 bases from J, the gap between germline ends came to 21 bases. Per germline, CDR1 ENHRY and CDR2 SYGVKD. The CDR3 has 17 residues. The CDR3 region has the DNA TGTGCCATCAGTCGCTTAACAGGGCAAAATCGGGGAAACACCATATATTTT. Protein: CAISRLTGQNRGNTIYF.

This clonotype was recorded at least ten times. Being off target in a library aimed at alpha chains, this beta chain has a size of little meaning. This chain joins TRBV20-1 and TRBJ2-3, with D tentatively TRBD1 or TRBD2 (5 bases each). Trimming removed 1 base from V and 5 bases from J, with 13 bases in between. Germline lookup yields CDR1 DFQATT and CDR2 SNEGSKA (reference sequence). This CDR3 has 14 residues. The CDR3 DNA follows: TGCAGTGCTAGAGCTGGGACCCGAATAGATACGCAGTATTTT. It translates to CSARAGTRIDTQYF.

This clonotype is medium-sized. This beta chain turned up in a library designed for alpha chains; as an off-target read, its abundance says little. The chain uses TRBV9 and TRBJ2-7, with TRBD1 identical over 9 bases. Looked up from germline, CDR1 is SGDLS and CDR2 is YYNGEE. This CDR3 spans 15 amino acids. V trimming: 2 bases; J trimming: 4 bases; junction bases outside the gene matches: 7. The CDR3 nucleotides read TGTGCCAGCAGCGTTGGGACAGGGAGTAAGTACGAGCAGTACTTC. This translates into CASSVGTGSKYEQYF. Variable domain in full (rest from reference TRBV9 and TRBJ2-7): DSGVTQTPKHLITATGQRVTLRCSPRSGDLSVYWYQQSLDQGLQFLIQYYNGEERAKGNILERFSAQQFPDLHSELNLSSLELGDSALYFCASSVGTGSKYEQYFGPGTRLTVT.

The sample holds many counts of this clonotype. Since the library was made to target alpha chains, this beta chain is a stray read and its abundance is not meaningful. V and J are TRBV2 and TRBJ1-4; weak D call: TRBD1 (6 bases). V lost 8 bases, J lost 4 bases, and 17 bases lay in between. Germline V gene sequence: CDR1 SNHLY, CDR2 FYNNEI. The CDR3 runs to 15 residues. The CDR3 DNA reads as TGTGCCAGCGCACGGTTGGACAGCAGTAATGAAAAACTGTTTTTT. Amino acid sequence: CASARLDSSNEKLFF.

Many counts were recorded for this clonotype. This beta chain is off target for a library built for alpha chains, so its abundance means little. The chain links TRBV3-1 to TRBJ2-1; D is unclear. Germline V CDR1 and CDR2: LGHDT, YNNKEL (reference sequence). Trimming took 2 bases from V and 5 from J, leaving 4 bases between them. The CDR3 runs 12 residues. In DNA, the CDR3 is TGTGCCAGCAGCCAATGGGACAATGAGCAGTTCTTC. This codes for CASSQWDNEQFF.

For this clonotype: This beta chain turned up in a library designed for alpha chains; as an off-target read, its abundance says little. The J gene is TRBJ1-4, the V gene TRBV12-3 or TRBV12-4, with TRBD1 matching over 7 bases. After removal of 2 bases from V and 4 bases from J, the junction contained 4 bases not matched to a gene. The CDR3 consists of 15 residues. The CDR3 sequence is CASSLYDRDNEKLFF. CDR3 bases: TGTGCCAGCAGTTTATACGACAGGGATAATGAAAAACTGTTTTTT.

This clonotype occurred many times. For a library built for alpha chains, this beta chain is a stray read; little rests on its size. The CDR3 DNA follows: TGTGCCAGCCGGGCTAGCGGGGGGGCCTGGGAGCAGTACTTC. The encoded protein is CASRASGGAWEQYF. The chain employs TRBV12-3 or TRBV12-4 and TRBJ2-7; 12 nucleotides match TRBD2. The CDR3 has 14 residues. The junction had 9 bases not matched to a gene; V was cut back by 8 bases and J by 7 bases.

This clonotype was detected a few times. This beta chain was picked up by a library intended for alpha chains and is off target, so its count carries little meaning. The V call is TRBV5-6, the J call TRBJ2-5; D ambiguous. The CDR3 is 11 residues long. The germline gives CDR1 SGHDT, CDR2 YYEEEE. Trimming cost V 5 bases and J 3 bases, with 5 bases left between them. CDR3 sequence (DNA): TGTGCCAGCAGGCGCGAAGAGACCCAGTACTTC. It translates to CASRREETQYF.

This clonotype was seen at least ten times. This beta chain is a stray read from a library made for alpha chains; its abundance is not meaningful. This chain connects TRBV20-1 to TRBJ2-1, with D perhaps matching TRBD2 (6 bases). V was pared by 5 bases and J by 7 bases, with 21 bases between. This CDR3 contains 15 residues. Germline CDR1 DFQATT, CDR2 SNEGSKA (reference sequence). CDR3 in DNA: TGCAGTGCTGGGCCTGCCCGAGCGGGCAATAATGAGCAGTTCTTC. It codes for CSAGPARAGNNEQFF.

Points on this clonotype: A read error may account for a junction end that differs from germline. As an off-target read in a library built for alpha chains, this beta chain has a frequency of little significance. The chain carries TRBV3-1 and TRBJ1-1; D uncertain. Germline-derived CDR1 and CDR2 are LGHDT and YNNKEL (reference sequence). The CDR3 sequence is 14 residues long. CDR3 in DNA: TGTACCAGCAGCGACCGCCGGAGAAACACTGCAGCTTTCTTT. Translating gives CTSSDRRRNTAAFF.

Points on this clonotype: Because the library targeted alpha chains, this beta chain is an off-target read whose size means little. The chain carries TRBV6-9 and TRBJ2-1, with D perhaps TRBD1 or TRBD2 (5 bases each). CDR3 size: 12 residues. V lost 4 bases and J 13 bases, leaving 14 bases between the germline ends. The V gene's germline CDR1 is MNHGY and CDR2 SVAAGI. CDR3 residues: CASSFWNGAQFF. The CDR3 DNA follows: TGTGCCAGCAGTTTTTGGAACGGGGCCCAGTTCTTC.

This clonotype has a count of ten or more. With the library built for alpha chains, this beta chain is off target and its frequency is not meaningful. The chain links TRBV29-1 to TRBJ2-3; D is unclear. The CDR3 has 13 amino acids. Germline assignment: CDR1 SQVTM and CDR2 ANQGSEA. Deletions cut 7 bases from V and 3 bases from J, with 14 bases between. CDR3 loop: CSATPPGTDTQYF. The CDR3 bases are TGCAGCGCCACCCCCCCCGGTACAGATACGCAGTATTTT.

This clonotype has ten or more counts. Found in a library prepared for alpha chains, this beta chain is an off-target read, and its abundance has little meaning. J is TRBJ2-4 and V is TRBV29-1; D may be TRBD1 or TRBD2 (5 bases each). CDR1 is SQVTM, CDR2 ANQGSEA, per germline. Trimming removed 6 bases from V and 5 bases from J, with 14 bases in between. This CDR3 region has 13 residues. For the CDR3, the DNA is TGCAGCGTCCAGGGAGACTCGGAAAACATTCAGTACTTC. Translated, it gives CSVQGDSENIQYF.

A note on this clonotype: The library was built for alpha chains, so this beta chain is an off-target read and its size means little. This chain joins TRBV7-2 and TRBJ2-1; D perhaps matches TRBD1 (5 bases). This CDR3 region has 14 residues. The germline CDR1 and CDR2 sequences are SGHTA and FQGNSA. The V and J ends lost 3 bases and 6 bases respectively, with 12 bases between them. The CDR3 DNA sequence: TGTGCCAGCAGCTTGGCAGGGTTAGGCAATGAGCAGTTCTTC. The encoded protein is CASSLAGLGNEQFF.

This clonotype has ten or more counts. This beta chain is a stray read from a library made for alpha chains; its abundance is not meaningful. V and J are TRBV7-3 and TRBJ2-3, with 7 bases that match TRBD1. V trimming: 0 bases; J trimming: 7 bases; junction bases outside the gene matches: 13. Germline CDR1 SGHTA, CDR2 FQGTGA. The length of the CDR3 is 17 residues. This chain's CDR3 is CASSLTTGQGVGNTQYF. The DNA for the CDR3 is TGTGCCAGCAGCTTAACGACAGGGCAGGGCGTAGGGAATACGCAGTATTTT.

The sample holds a few counts of this clonotype. A library made for alpha chains picked up this beta chain off target, so its size means little. The V gene is TRBV15, the J gene TRBJ2-1; 7 nucleotides line up with TRBD1. Germline trimming cut 0 bases from V and 2 bases from J; bases unmatched to any gene: 10. Germline CDR1 reads LNHNV; CDR2 reads YYDKDF (reference sequence). The CDR3 has 18 amino acids. The CDR3 reads CATSRDIGTVLTYNEQFF. CDR3 nucleotides: TGTGCCACCAGCAGAGATATCGGGACAGTTCTCACCTACAATGAGCAGTTCTTC.

Details on this clonotype: This beta chain slipped into a library made for alpha chains as a stray read, so its size is not meaningful. This chain links TRBV11-3 with TRBJ2-1, with D tentatively TRBD1 (5 bases). V lost 4 bases, J lost 5 bases, and 21 bases lay in between. The CDR3 contains 17 residues. Germline CDR1 is SGHNT and CDR2 is YENEEA. The CDR3 loop reads CASSSRAGLASNNEQFF. The CDR3 DNA reads TGTGCCAGCAGCTCCCGGGCAGGGCTCGCAAGTAACAATGAGCAGTTCTTC.

This clonotype was recorded many times. This beta chain lies outside the target of a library built for alpha chains; its clone size means little. The V and J genes are TRBV7-9 and TRBJ2-5; 9 positions agree with TRBD2. With V trimmed by 5 bases and J by 3 bases, 7 bases remained unmatched. Per germline, CDR1 SEHNR and CDR2 FQNEAQ (reference sequence). This CDR3 comprises 15 residues. CDR3 in amino acids: CASSTQRGAEETQYF. CDR3 nucleotides: TGTGCCAGCAGCACTCAGCGGGGGGCCGAAGAGACCCAGTACTTC.

This clonotype showed up many times. Because the library targeted alpha chains, this beta chain is an off-target read whose size means little. The chain has TRBV19 and TRBJ1-1, with D hard to call. The ends were cut back, 0 bases at V and 0 bases at J, with 8 bases in the middle. CDR1 is LNHDA, CDR2 SQIVND, per germline (reference sequence). The CDR3 is made up of 15 amino acids. The CDR3 loop reads CASSIDRRLNTEAFF. DNA of the CDR3: TGTGCCAGTAGTATAGATAGAAGACTGAACACTGAAGCTTTCTTT. Variable domain in full (rest from reference TRBV19 and TRBJ1-1): DGGITQSPKYLFRKEGQNVTLSCEQNLNHDAMYWYRQDPGQGLRLIYYSQIVNDFQKGDIAEGYSVSREKKESFPLTVTSAQKNPTAFYLCASSIDRRLNTEAFFGQGTRLTVV.

Comment on this clonotype: Since it is a stray read in a library aimed at alpha chains, this beta chain has a size that is not meaningful. The chain has TRBV6-6 and TRBJ2-7; D assignment may be TRBD1 or TRBD2 (7 bases each). The CDR3 covers 12 residues. The V gene lost 8 bases and the J gene lost 4 bases, with 12 bases spanning the gap. CDR1 MNHNY and CDR2 SVGAGI come from the germline V gene (reference sequence). In DNA, the CDR3 is TGTGCCAGCGCCCAGGGGGGGTACGAGCAGTACTTC. It is translated as CASAQGGYEQYF.

This clonotype was observed many times. This beta chain appears as a stray read in a library generated for alpha chains; its size is not informative. The chain uses TRBV16 and TRBJ1-3, with D perhaps matching TRBD1 (6 bases). V shed 6 bases and J shed 0 bases, with 9 bases lying between them. CDR3 size: 14 residues. Germline CDR1 and CDR2: KGHSY and FQNENV. This chain's CDR3 is CASRPDSSGNTIYF. CDR3 in DNA: TGTGCCAGCAGACCGGACAGCTCTGGAAACACCATATATTTT.

This clonotype was found many times. This beta chain turned up in a library designed for alpha chains; as an off-target read, its abundance says little. This chain joins TRBV3-1 and TRBJ2-5, with D hard to call. The CDR3 runs 14 residues. Germline assignment: CDR1 LGHDT and CDR2 YNNKEL (reference sequence). V lost 1 base and J 4 bases, leaving 10 bases between the germline ends. CDR3: CASSQASGAETQYF. CDR3 DNA: TGTGCCAGCAGCCAAGCTTCCGGCGCAGAGACCCAGTACTTC.

Notes on this clonotype: A much larger clone sits a single nucleotide away, making a read error possible. The library was prepared for alpha chains; this beta chain is a stray read, so its frequency means little. The rearrangement joins TRBV5-8 to TRBJ1-5; no firm D call. Germline loops: CDR1 SGHTS, CDR2 YDEGEE. V lost 2 bases, J lost 7 bases, and 16 bases lay in between. The CDR3 is made up of 15 amino acids. The CDR3 protein is CASSFAGMNRQPQHF. CDR3 coding DNA: TGTGCCAGCAGCTTTGCGGGGATGAATAGACAGCCCCAGCATTTT.

In this sample, this clonotype is medium-sized. For a library built for alpha chains, this beta chain is a stray read; little rests on its size. This chain connects TRBV12-3 or TRBV12-4 to TRBJ1-6; no clear D. This CDR3 has 13 amino acids. Trimming removed 3 bases from V and 7 bases from J, with 7 bases in between. This chain's CDR3 is CASSLNDNSPLHF. CDR3 DNA: TGTGCCAGCAGTTTGAATGACAATTCACCCCTCCACTTT.

This clonotype was seen ten or more times. Being off target in a library aimed at alpha chains, this beta chain has a size of little meaning. V and J are TRBV20-1 and TRBJ2-2, with no clear D. CDR3 length: 12 residues. The V gene's germline CDR1 is DFQATT and CDR2 SNEGSKA (reference sequence). Trimming left V 2 bases short and J 6 bases short, with 7 bases between. CDR3 amino acids: CSARIGPGELFF. The CDR3 DNA reads as TGCAGTGCTAGAATCGGGCCCGGGGAGCTGTTTTTT.

This clonotype has a count of ten or more. A library made for alpha chains picked up this beta chain off target, so its size means little. The chain recombines TRBV6-5 with TRBJ1-1; 10 bases agree with TRBD1. Germline V gene data show CDR1 as MNHEY and CDR2 as SVGAGI. The CDR3 is made up of 15 amino acids. The J segment lost 5 bases and the V segment lost 6 bases, leaving 9 bases of the junction unmatched. This CDR3 is CASRLDRGLGTEAFF. CDR3 DNA: TGTGCCAGCAGGCTTGACAGGGGGCTGGGGACTGAAGCTTTCTTT.

In its sample, this clonotype is medium-sized. A library prepared for alpha chains yielded this beta chain as an off-target read; its size is of little meaning. The chain couples TRBV7-8 to TRBJ1-1; D not resolved. Germline CDR1 is SGHVS and CDR2 is FQNEAQ. This CDR3 is built from 14 residues. Trimming left V 0 bases short and J 0 bases short, with 5 bases between. Here the CDR3 reads CASSLARVNTEAFF. The CDR3, as DNA: TGTGCCAGCAGCTTAGCCCGAGTGAACACTGAAGCTTTCTTT.

At least ten counts were recorded for this clonotype. This beta chain lies outside the target of a library built for alpha chains; its clone size means little. The chain couples TRBV9 to TRBJ2-5, with 7 nucleotides matching TRBD2. The length of the CDR3 is 15 residues. J lost 1 base, V lost 4 bases, and 7 bases had no gene match. The V gene's germline CDR1 is SGDLS and CDR2 YYNGEE. The CDR3 spells CASSPTGGSQETQYF. CDR3 bases: TGTGCCAGCAGCCCTACCGGGGGGAGCCAAGAGACCCAGTACTTC.

This clonotype was detected a few times. As an off-target read in a library built for alpha chains, this beta chain has a frequency of little significance. The rearrangement links TRBV7-2 to TRBJ2-7; 10 bases are shared with TRBD2. Germline CDR1 SGHTA, CDR2 FQGNSA. This CDR3 contains 14 residues. J lost 2 bases, V lost 4 bases, and 2 bases had no gene match. CDR3 region: CASSSSGGPYEQYF. The CDR3 DNA follows: TGTGCCAGCAGCTCTAGCGGGGGTCCCTACGAGCAGTACTTC.

About this clonotype itself: The size of this beta chain means little, since it is a stray read in a library made for alpha chains. The chain is built from TRBV5-4 and TRBJ2-3; D is perhaps TRBD1 or TRBD2 (5 bases each). Germline V gives CDR1 SGHNT, CDR2 YYREEE (reference sequence). The V end was cut by 4 bases, the J end by 0 bases, with 12 bases between. The CDR3 length is 15 residues. This CDR3 reads CASSPGRKSTDTQYF. CDR3 bases: TGTGCCAGCAGCCCGGGACGGAAAAGCACAGATACGCAGTATTTT.